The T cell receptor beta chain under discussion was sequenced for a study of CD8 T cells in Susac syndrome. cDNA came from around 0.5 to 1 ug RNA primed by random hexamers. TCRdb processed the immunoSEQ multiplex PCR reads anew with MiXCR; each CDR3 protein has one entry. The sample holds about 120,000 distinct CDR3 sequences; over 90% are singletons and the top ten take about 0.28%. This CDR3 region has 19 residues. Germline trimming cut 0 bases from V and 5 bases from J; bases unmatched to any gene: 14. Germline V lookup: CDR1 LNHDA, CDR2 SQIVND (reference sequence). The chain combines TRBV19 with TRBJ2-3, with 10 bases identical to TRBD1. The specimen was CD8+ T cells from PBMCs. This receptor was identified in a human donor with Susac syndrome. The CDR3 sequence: CASSIDVPWDRGNGDTQYF. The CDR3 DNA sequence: TGTGCCAGTAGTATAGATGTTCCCTGGGACAGGGGCAACGGAGATACGCAGTATTTT.